This T cell receptor beta chain emerged from a study of pediatric ulcerative colitis. Whole-study results and caveats: No controls had the two rectal clonotypes shared by ulcerative colitis patients.

The repertoire was sequenced with immunoSEQ multiplex PCR; TCRdb's copy has only in-frame clones and lacks some. The sample lists 10,000 or so clones, about 90% occurring once. As regards this clone: The antigen is unknown.

Blood was drawn at the time of colonoscopy. The CDR3 is 15 amino acids. Trimming took off 5 bases at V and 1 base at J, with 15 bases between the two ends. Germline V gene sequence: CDR1 SGHTA, CDR2 FQGNSA. The receptor was derived from a girl aged 10-17 years with moderate ulcerative colitis. The specimen sequenced was blood. The chain recombines TRBV7-2 with TRBJ2-7, with D perhaps matching TRBD2 (6 bases). The CDR3 reads CASSVGLGGSYEQYF. DNA for the CDR3: TGTGCCAGCAGCGTGGGACTTGGGGGATCCTACGAGCAGTACTTC. The full variable domain, its missing parts supplied by reference TRBV7-2 and TRBJ2-7, is GAGVSQSPSNKVTEKGKDVELRCDPISGHTALYWYRQSLGQGLEFLIYFQGNSAPDKSGLPSDRFSAERTGGSVSTLTIQRTQQEDSAVYLCASSVGLGGSYEQYFGPGTRLTVT.